The 6 T cell receptor beta chains below were found in one sample sequenced in a study of T cell responses to AZD1222 COVID-19 vaccine. Assay: immunoSEQ multiplex PCR; the TCRdb copy retains only in-frame clones and omits some. The sample includes over 100,000 clones, 70% to 90% of them seen just once. The source was peripheral blood, collected on day 0 of AZD1222 vaccination. The receptors shown here come from an adult in good health.

The rearrangement joins TRBV5-4 to TRBJ1-1, with a weak D call TRBD1 (5 bases). CDR1 SGHNT and CDR2 YYREEE come from the germline V gene (reference sequence). This CDR3 is 15 amino acids long. Trimming removed 7 bases from V and 1 base from J, with 17 bases in between. DNA for the CDR3: TGTGCCAGCTCCCCCCCCACAGGAACGAACACTGAAGCTTTCTTT. Residues: CASSPPTGTNTEAFF.

As DNA, the CDR3 is TGTGCCAGCAGCCGCAGGGTGTACGAGCAGTACGTC. Amino acid sequence: CASSRRVYEQYV. V gene TRBV6-5 combines with J gene TRBJ2-7; TRBD1 might be the D (5 bases). Trimming cost V 6 bases and J 4 bases, with 10 bases left between them. The CDR3 runs 12 residues. Germline-derived CDR1 and CDR2 are MNHEY and SVGAGI.

V usage is TRBV7-8 and J usage is TRBJ2-3; possible D gene TRBD1, 6 bases. The CDR3 is 15 amino acids. V lost 1 base, J lost 6 bases, and 14 bases lay in between. Germline-derived CDR1 and CDR2 are SGHVS and FQNEAQ. The CDR3 nucleotides read TGTGCCAGCAGCTTAGGCGGACAGCCCTGGGATACGCAGTATTTT. This gives the protein CASSLGGQPWDTQYF.

This chain connects TRBV28 to TRBJ1-5; D gene unclear. Trimming left V 10 bases short and J 5 bases short, with 21 bases between. The germline gives CDR1 MDHEN, CDR2 SYDVKM. The CDR3 is made up of 15 amino acids. In DNA form, the CDR3 reads TGTGCCACCCCCCCACGGGGAGAGAGCGATCAGCCCCAGCATTTT. Translated: CATPPRGESDQPQHF. Looking up the rest from reference TRBV28 and TRBJ1-5 gives the full variable domain: DVKVTQSSRYLVKRTGEKVFLECVQDMDHENMFWYRQDPGLGLRLIYFSYDVKMKEKGDIPEGYSVSREKKERFSLILESASTNQTSMYLCATPPRGESDQPQHFGDGTRLSIL.

This sequence joins TRBV7-7 and TRBJ2-5, with a possible D match to TRBD2 (5 bases). The CDR3 has 13 amino acids. Trimming cost V 6 bases and J 6 bases, with 14 bases left between them. CDR1 SSHAT and CDR2 FNYEAQ come from the germline V gene (reference sequence). The CDR3 DNA is TGTGCCAGCAGTCTCGGACTGTTGCAGACCCAGTACTTC. This sequence encodes CASSLGLLQTQYF.

V gene TRBV7-9 combines with J gene TRBJ2-2, with D tentatively TRBD2 (5 bases). The germline V and J ends were trimmed by 2 bases and 3 bases, with 10 bases remaining between them. Germline CDR1 SEHNR, CDR2 FQNEAQ (reference sequence). The CDR3 runs 15 residues. CDR3 nucleotides: TGTGCCAGCAGCTTACTATGGGGAGACACCGGGGAGCTGTTTTTT. Protein sequence: CASSLLWGDTGELFF.